These 5 T cell receptor beta chains were all obtained from the same sample, sequenced in a study of blood T cell repertoires in COVID-19. Generated by immunoSEQ multiplex PCR, the TCRdb table keeps only in-frame clones and is missing some. The sample holds 300,000 to 450,000 clones, roughly 90% seen once. The sequenced material came from PBMCs or T cells enriched from blood (not recorded which). The receptors here all came from a woman aged 25 to 39 who had been exposed to COVID-19.

This clone was found a few times. The chain carries TRBV4-2 and TRBJ2-3, with D possibly TRBD2 on 6 matching bases. The germline CDR1 and CDR2 sequences are LGHNA and YNFKEQ. V lost 0 bases and J 3 bases, leaving 13 bases between the germline ends. The CDR3 consists of 16 residues. CDR3 region: CASSQDGGVRTDTQYF. As DNA, the CDR3 is TGTGCCAGCAGCCAAGACGGGGGAGTCAGGACAGATACGCAGTATTTT.

The gene calls are TRBV7-9 and TRBJ2-7; 7 nucleotides align to TRBD1. V lost 1 base, J lost 2 bases, and 5 bases stayed unmatched. The germline gives CDR1 SEHNR, CDR2 FQNEAQ (reference sequence). The CDR3 is 15 amino acids. The CDR3 region is CASSLVTGTPYEQYF. The CDR3 DNA reads as TGTGCCAGCAGCTTAGTGACAGGGACGCCCTACGAGCAGTACTTC.

This clone was seen a handful of times. The chain has TRBV15 and TRBJ2-7; TRBD2 is a possible D gene (5 bases). The V end was cut by 1 base, the J end by 2 bases, with 15 bases between. The CDR3 is 16 amino acids. Germline CDR1 and CDR2: LNHNV and YYDKDF (reference sequence). The CDR3 DNA follows: TGTGCCACCAGCAGAGCGAGGGTCAGCCGAGCCTACGAGCAGTACTTC. It is translated as CATSRARVSRAYEQYF.

V and J are TRBV18 and TRBJ2-1, with 11 nucleotides matching TRBD2. Per germline, CDR1 KGHSH and CDR2 LQKENI. V dropped 3 bases and J dropped 8; count of bases not matched to a gene: 3. This CDR3 is 14 amino acids long. CDR3 sequence (DNA): TGTGCCAGCTCACCCTCTAGCGGGGGGTATGAGCAGTTCTTC. Protein product: CASSPSSGGYEQFF.

This chain links TRBV2 with TRBJ2-1, with TRBD2 matching 7 bases. With V trimmed by 8 bases and J by 0 bases, 4 bases remained unmatched. Germline CDR1 is SNHLY and CDR2 is FYNNEI. The CDR3 extends over 14 amino acids. This CDR3 reads CASGRGSSYNEQFF. The DNA for the CDR3 is TGTGCCAGCGGGCGGGGGAGCTCCTACAATGAGCAGTTCTTC.